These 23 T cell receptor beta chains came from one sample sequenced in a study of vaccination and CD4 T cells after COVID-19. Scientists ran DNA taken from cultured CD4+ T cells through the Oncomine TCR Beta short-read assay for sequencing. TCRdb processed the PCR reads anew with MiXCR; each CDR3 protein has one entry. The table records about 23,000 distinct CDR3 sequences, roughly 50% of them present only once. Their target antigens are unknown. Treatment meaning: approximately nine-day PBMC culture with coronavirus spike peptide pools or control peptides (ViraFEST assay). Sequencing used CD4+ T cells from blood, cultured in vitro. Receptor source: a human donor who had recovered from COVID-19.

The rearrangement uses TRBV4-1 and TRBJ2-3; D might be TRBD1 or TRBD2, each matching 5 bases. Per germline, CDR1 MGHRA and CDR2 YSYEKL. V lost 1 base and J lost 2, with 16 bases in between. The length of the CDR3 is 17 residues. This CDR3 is CASSQAMSGGPTDTQYF. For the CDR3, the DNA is TGCGCCAGCAGCCAAGCTATGAGTGGGGGTCCCACAGATACGCAGTATTTT.

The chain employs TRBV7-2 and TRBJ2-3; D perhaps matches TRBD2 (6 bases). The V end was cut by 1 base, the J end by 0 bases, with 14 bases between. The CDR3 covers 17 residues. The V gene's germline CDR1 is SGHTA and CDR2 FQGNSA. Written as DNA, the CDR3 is TGTGCCAGCAGCTTAGGGGGTGGGGGGACTAGCACAGATACGCAGTATTTT. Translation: CASSLGGGGTSTDTQYF.

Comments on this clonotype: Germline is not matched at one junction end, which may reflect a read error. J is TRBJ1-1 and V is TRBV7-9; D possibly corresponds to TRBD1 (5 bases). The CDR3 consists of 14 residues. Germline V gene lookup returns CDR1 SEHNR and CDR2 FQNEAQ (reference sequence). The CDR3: CASSLGQMNTGAFF. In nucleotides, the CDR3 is TGTGCCAGCAGCTTAGGACAGATGAACACTGGAGCTTTCTTT.

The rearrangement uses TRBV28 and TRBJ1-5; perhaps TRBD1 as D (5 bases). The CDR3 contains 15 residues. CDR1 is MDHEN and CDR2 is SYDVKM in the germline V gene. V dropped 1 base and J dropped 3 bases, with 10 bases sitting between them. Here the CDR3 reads CASSLLAGNNQPQHF. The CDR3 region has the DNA TGTGCCAGCAGTTTATTAGCAGGGAACAATCAGCCCCAGCATTTT.

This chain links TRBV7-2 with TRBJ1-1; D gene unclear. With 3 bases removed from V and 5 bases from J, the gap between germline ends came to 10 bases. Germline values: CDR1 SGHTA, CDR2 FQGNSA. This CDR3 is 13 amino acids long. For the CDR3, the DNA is TGTGCCAGCAGCTTTAATATGGGGACTGAAGCTTTCTTT. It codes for CASSFNMGTEAFF.

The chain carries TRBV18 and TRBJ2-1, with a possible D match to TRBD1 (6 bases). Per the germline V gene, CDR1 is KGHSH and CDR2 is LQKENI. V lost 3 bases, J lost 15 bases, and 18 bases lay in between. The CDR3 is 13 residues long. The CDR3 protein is CASSPTGEGVGFF. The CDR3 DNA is TGTGCCAGCTCACCGACCGGAGAGGGGGTGGGGTTCTTC.

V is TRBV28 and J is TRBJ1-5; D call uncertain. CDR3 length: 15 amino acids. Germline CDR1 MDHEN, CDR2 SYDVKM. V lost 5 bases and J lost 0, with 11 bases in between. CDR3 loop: CASSPPGYSNQPQHF. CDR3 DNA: TGTGCCAGCAGTCCGCCCGGTTATAGCAATCAGCCCCAGCATTTT.

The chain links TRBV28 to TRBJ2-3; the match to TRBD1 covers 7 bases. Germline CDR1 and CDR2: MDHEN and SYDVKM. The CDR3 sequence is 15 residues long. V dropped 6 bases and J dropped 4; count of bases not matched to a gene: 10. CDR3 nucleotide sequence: TGTGCCAGCAGAATATGGGGACAGACCGCAGATACGCAGTATTTT. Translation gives CASRIWGQTADTQYF.

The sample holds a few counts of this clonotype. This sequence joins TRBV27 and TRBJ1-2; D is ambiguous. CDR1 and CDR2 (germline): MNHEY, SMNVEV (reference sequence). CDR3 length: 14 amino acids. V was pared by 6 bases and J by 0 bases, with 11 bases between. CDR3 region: CASRQWGTNYGYTF. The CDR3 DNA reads TGTGCCAGCAGGCAATGGGGAACTAACTATGGCTACACCTTC.

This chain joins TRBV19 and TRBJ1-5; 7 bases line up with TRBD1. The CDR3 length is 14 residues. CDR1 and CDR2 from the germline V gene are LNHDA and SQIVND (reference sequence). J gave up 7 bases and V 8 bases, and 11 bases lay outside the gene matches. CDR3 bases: TGTGCCAGTTCCATCGGACAGGTCGGACAGCCCCAGCATTTT. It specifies CASSIGQVGQPQHF.

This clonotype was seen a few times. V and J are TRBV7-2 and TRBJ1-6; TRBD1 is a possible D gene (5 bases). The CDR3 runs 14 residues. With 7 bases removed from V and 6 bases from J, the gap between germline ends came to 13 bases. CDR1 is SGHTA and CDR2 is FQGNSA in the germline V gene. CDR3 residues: CASTAGAPNSPLHF. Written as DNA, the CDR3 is TGTGCCAGCACCGCCGGGGCCCCTAATTCACCCCTCCACTTT.

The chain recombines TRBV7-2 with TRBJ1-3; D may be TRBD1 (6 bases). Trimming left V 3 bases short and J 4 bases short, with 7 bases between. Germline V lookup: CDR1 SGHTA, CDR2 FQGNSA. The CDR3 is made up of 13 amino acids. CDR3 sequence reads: CASSFDRGNTIYF. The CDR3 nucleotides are TGTGCCAGCAGCTTTGACAGGGGAAACACCATATATTTT.

CDR3 bases: TGTGCCAGCACGGTGGGGCCCGGGGGGAGCCAGTACTTC. Protein sequence: CASTVGPGGSQYF. This chain joins TRBV27 and TRBJ2-5; 7 bases align to TRBD2. The germline V gene encodes CDR1 MNHEY and CDR2 SMNVEV (reference sequence). There are 13 residues in the CDR3. V was pared by 7 bases and J by 10 bases, with 12 bases of the junction left unmatched.

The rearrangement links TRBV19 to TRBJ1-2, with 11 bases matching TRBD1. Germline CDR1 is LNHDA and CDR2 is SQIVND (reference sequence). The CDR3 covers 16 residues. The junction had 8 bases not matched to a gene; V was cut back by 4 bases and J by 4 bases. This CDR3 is CASSTTDRGLGYGYTF. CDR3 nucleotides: TGTGCCAGTAGTACGACGGACAGGGGGCTAGGCTATGGCTACACCTTC.

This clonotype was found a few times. In DNA, the CDR3 is TGCAGTGCTAGGGACAGGGGGCGCGCTAACTATGGCTACACCTTC. This sequence encodes CSARDRGRANYGYTF. The rearrangement links TRBV20-1 to TRBJ1-2; 11 nucleotides agree with TRBD1. V lost 3 bases, J lost 0 bases, and 3 bases stayed unmatched. The CDR3 has 15 amino acids. The germline V gene encodes CDR1 DFQATT and CDR2 SNEGSKA (reference sequence).

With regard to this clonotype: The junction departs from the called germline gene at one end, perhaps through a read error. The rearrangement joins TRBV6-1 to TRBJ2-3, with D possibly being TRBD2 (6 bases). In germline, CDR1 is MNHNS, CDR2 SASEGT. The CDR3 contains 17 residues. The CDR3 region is CASSEVGRGLGTGTQYF. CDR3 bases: TGTGCCAGCAGTGAAGTTGGGCGGGGACTCGGCACAGGTACGCAGTATTTT.

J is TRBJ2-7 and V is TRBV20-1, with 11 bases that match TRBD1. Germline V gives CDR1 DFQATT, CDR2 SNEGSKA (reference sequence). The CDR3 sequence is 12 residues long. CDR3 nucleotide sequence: TGCAGCCCCGGGACAGGGGGGTACGAGCAGTACTTC. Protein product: CSPGTGGYEQYF.

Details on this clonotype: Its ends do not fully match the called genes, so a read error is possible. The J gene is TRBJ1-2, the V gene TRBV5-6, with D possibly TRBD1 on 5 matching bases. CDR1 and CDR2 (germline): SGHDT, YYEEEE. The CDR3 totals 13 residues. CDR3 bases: TGTGCCACCAGCTCCGACAGAGACTATGGCTACACCTTC. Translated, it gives CATSSDRDYGYTF.

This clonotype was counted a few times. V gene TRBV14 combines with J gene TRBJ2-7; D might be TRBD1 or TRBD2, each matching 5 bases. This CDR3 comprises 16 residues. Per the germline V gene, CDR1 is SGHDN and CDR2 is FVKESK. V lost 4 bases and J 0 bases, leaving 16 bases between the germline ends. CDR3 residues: CASSLEGQGVSYEQYF. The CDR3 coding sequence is TGTGCCAGCAGCCTCGAAGGGCAGGGAGTCTCCTACGAGCAGTACTTC.

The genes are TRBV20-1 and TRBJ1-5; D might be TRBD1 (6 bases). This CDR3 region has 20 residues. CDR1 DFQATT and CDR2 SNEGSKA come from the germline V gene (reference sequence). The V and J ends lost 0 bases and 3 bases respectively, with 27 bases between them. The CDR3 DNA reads TGCAGTGCTAGAGATGATCGTACGCGACCAGCAGGGGTGAACAATCAGCCCCAGCATTTT. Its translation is CSARDDRTRPAGVNNQPQHF.

CDR3 coding DNA: TGTGCCAGCAGTCCCGGAGGGAGTAGGCAGTTCTTC. Translation: CASSPGGSRQFF. The gene calls are TRBV6-1 and TRBJ2-1, with D possibly matching TRBD2 (6 bases). V shed 5 bases and J shed 12 bases, with 14 bases lying between them. Germline-derived CDR1 and CDR2 are MNHNS and SASEGT. This CDR3 has 12 residues.

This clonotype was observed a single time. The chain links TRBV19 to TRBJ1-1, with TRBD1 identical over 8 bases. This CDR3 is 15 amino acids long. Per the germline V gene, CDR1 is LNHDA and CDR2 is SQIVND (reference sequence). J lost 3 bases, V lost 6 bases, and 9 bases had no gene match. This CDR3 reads CASRSPGGEDTEAFF. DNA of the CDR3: TGTGCCAGTAGGAGCCCAGGGGGCGAGGACACTGAAGCTTTCTTT.

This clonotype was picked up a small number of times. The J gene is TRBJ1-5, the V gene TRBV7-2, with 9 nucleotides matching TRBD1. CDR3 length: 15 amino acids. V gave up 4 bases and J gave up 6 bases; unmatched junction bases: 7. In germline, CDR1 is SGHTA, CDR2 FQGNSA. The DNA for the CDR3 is TGTGCCAGCAGCTGGACAGGGGAGGGAGGTCAGCCCCAGCATTTT. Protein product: CASSWTGEGGQPQHF.